Detailed here is one T cell receptor beta chain. Its antigen is still unknown. This record comes from a study of cytomegalovirus exposure and HLA in healthy donors. Study-level results: The study recorded 160 or so TCR beta chains that were cytomegalovirus-associated.

PCR amplification relied on 60 Vbeta primers (plus 13 Jbeta primers). TCRdb's table, derived via immunoSEQ multiplex PCR, lists solely in-frame clones and lacks some. The sample holds approximately 150,000 clones, roughly three quarters seen once. The specimen was PBMCs. The receptor comes from a man younger than 35 in good health and CMV-seropositive.

In DNA form, the CDR3 reads TGTGCCAGCAGCCCTCCAGGGCCCGAAGCTTTCTTT. This sequence encodes CASSPPGPEAFF. The chain links TRBV7-2 to TRBJ1-1; possible D gene TRBD1, 5 bases. Looked up from germline, CDR1 is SGHTA and CDR2 is FQGNSA. The V and J ends lost 5 bases and 8 bases respectively, with 12 bases between them. CDR3 length: 12 amino acids.